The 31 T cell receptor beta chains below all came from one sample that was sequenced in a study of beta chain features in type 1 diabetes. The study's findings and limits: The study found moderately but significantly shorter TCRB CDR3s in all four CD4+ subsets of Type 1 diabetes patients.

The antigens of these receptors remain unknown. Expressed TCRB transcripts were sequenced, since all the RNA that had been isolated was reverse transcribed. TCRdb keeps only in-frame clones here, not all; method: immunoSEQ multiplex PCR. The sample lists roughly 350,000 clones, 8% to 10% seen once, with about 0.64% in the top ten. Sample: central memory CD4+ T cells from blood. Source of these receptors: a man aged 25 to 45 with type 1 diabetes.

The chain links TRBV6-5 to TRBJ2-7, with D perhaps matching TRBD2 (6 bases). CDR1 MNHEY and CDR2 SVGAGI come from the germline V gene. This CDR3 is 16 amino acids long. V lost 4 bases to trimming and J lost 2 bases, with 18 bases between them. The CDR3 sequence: CASSLRTGTGAYEQYF. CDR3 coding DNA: TGTGCCAGCAGTTTGAGGACTGGGACTGGAGCCTACGAGCAGTACTTC.

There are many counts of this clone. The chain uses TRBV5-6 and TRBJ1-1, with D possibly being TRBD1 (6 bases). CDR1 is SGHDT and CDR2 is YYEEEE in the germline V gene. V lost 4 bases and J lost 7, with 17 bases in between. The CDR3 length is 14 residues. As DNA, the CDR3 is TGTGCCAGCAGCGACCCAGCAGGGGATGATGAAGCTTTCTTT. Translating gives CASSDPAGDDEAFF.

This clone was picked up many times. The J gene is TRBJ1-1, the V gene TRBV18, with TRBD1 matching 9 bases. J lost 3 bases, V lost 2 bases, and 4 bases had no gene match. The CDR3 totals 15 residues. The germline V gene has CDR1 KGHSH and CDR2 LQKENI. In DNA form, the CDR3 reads TGTGCCAGCTCACCAGCGGGGACAGGGCACACTGAAGCTTTCTTT. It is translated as CASSPAGTGHTEAFF.

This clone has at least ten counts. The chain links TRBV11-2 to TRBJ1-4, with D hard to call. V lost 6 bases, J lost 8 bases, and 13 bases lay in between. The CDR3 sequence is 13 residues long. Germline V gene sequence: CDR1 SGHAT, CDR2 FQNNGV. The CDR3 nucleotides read TGTGCCAGCAGTAAATTGGGGAACGAAAAACTGTTTTTT. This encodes CASSKLGNEKLFF.

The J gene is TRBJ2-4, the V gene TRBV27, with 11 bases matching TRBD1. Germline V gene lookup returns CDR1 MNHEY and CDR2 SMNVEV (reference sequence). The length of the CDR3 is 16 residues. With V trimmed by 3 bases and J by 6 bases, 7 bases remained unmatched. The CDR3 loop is CASSFSDRGHRNIQYF. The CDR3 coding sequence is TGTGCCAGCAGTTTCTCGGACAGGGGGCATAGAAACATTCAGTACTTC.

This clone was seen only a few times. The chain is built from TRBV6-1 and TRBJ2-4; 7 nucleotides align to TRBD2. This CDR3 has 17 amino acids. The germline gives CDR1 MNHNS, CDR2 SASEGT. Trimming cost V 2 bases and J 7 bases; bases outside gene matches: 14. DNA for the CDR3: TGTGCCAGCAGTGAAACGTTGGGCACCTCCGGGGGGAACATTCAGTACTTC. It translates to CASSETLGTSGGNIQYF.

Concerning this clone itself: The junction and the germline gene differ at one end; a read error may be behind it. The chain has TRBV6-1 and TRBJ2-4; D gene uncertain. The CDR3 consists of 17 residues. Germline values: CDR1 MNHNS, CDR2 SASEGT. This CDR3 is CAISESGQFIAKNIQYF. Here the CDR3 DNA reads TGTGCCATCAGTGAGTCGGGCCAGTTTATAGCCAAAAACATTCAGTACTTC.

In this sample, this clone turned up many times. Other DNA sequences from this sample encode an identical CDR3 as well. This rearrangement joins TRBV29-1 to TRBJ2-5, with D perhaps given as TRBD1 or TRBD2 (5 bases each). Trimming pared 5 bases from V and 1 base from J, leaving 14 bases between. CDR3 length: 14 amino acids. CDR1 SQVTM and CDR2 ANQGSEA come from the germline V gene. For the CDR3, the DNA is TGCAGCGTTCGGGACCCTATGACCCAAGAGACCCAGTACTTC. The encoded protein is CSVRDPMTQETQYF.

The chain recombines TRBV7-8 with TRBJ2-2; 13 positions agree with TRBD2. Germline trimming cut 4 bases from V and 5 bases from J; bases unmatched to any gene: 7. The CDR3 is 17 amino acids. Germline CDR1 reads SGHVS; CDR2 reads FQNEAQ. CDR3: CASSSGLAGATTGELFF. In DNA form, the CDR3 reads TGTGCCAGCAGCTCAGGACTAGCGGGAGCAACAACCGGGGAGCTGTTTTTT.

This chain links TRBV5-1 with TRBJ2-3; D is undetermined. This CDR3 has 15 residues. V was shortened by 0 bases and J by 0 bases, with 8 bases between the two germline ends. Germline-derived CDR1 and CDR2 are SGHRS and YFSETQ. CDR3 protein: CASSLGIDSTDTQYF. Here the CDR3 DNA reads TGCGCCAGCAGCTTGGGGATAGATAGCACAGATACGCAGTATTTT.

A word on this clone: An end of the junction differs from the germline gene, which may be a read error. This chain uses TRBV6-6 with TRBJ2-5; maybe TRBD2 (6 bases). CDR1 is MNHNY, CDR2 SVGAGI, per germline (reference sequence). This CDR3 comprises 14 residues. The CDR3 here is CAISGGRGEETQYF. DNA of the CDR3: TGTGCCATCAGTGGCGGGCGGGGAGAAGAGACCCAGTACTTC.

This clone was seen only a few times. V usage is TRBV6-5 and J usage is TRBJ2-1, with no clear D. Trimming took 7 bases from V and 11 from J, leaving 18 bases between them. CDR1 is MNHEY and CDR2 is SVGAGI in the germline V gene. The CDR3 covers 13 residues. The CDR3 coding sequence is TGTGCCAGCACCCCTACAAACCGAGGAAAGCAGTTCTTC. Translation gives CASTPTNRGKQFF.

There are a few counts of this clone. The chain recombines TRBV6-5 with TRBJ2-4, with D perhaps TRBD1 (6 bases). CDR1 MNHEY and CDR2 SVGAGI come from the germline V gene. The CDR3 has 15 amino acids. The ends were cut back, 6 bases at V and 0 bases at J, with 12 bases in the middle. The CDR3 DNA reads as TGTGCCAGCAGGGAACAGGGTTTAGCCAAAAACATTCAGTACTTC. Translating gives CASREQGLAKNIQYF.

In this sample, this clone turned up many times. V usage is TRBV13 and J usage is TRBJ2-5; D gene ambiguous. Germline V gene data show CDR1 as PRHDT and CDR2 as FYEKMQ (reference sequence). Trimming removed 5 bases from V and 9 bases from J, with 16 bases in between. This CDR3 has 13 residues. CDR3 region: CASSPSRVAAQYF. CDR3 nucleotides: TGTGCCAGCAGCCCCAGCCGGGTTGCGGCCCAGTACTTC.

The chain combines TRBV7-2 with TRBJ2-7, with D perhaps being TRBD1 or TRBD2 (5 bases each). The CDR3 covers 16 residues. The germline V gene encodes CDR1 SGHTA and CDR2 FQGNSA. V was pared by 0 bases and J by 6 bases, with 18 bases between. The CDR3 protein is CASSLAEGPRGGEQYF. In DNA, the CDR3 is TGTGCCAGCAGCTTAGCCGAGGGGCCTCGGGGCGGCGAGCAGTACTTC.

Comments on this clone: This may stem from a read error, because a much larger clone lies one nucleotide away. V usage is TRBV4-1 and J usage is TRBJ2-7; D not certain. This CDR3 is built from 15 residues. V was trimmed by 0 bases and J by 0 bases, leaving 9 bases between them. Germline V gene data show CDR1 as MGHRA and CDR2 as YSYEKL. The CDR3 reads CASSQDLMSSYEQYF. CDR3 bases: TGCGCCAGCAGCCAAGATCTGATGAGCTCCTACGAGCAGTACTTC.

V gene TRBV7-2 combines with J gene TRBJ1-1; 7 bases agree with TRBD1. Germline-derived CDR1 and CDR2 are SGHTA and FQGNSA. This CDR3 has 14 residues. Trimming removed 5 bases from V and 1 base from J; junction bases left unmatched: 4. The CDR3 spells CASSRQGPNTEAFF. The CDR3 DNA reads TGTGCCAGCAGCCGACAGGGCCCGAACACTGAAGCTTTCTTT.

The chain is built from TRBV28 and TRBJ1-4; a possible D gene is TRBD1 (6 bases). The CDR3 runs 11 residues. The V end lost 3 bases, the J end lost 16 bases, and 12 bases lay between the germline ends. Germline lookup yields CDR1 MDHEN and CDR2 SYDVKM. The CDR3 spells CASSLGGAWFF. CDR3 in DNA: TGTGCCAGCAGTTTGGGGGGCGCTTGGTTTTTT.

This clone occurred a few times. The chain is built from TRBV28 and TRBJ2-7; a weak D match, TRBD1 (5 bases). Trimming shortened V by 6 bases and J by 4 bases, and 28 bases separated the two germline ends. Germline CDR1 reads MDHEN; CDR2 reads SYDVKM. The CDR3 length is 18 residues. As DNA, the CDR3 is TGTGCCAGCAGCAGGCTCACACTTAACCGGCGGAAGGGGTACGAGCAGTACTTC. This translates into CASSRLTLNRRKGYEQYF. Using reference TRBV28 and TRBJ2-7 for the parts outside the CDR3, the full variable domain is DVKVTQSSRYLVKRTGEKVFLECVQDMDHENMFWYRQDPGLGLRLIYFSYDVKMKEKGDIPEGYSVSREKKERFSLILESASTNQTSMYLCASSRLTLNRRKGYEQYFGPGTRLTVT.

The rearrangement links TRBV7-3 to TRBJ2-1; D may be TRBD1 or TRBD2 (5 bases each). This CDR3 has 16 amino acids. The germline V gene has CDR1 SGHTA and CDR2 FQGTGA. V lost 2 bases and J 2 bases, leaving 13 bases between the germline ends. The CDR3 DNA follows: TGTGCCAGCAGCTTATACGGCCAGGGACCCTACAATGAGCAGTTCTTC. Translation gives CASSLYGQGPYNEQFF.

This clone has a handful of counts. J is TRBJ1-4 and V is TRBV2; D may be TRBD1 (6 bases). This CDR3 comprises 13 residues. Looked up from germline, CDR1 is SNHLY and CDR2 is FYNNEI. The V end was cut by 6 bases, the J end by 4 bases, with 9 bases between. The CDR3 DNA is TGTGCCAGCAGCGCAGGGGTTAATGAAAAACTGTTTTTT. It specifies CASSAGVNEKLFF.

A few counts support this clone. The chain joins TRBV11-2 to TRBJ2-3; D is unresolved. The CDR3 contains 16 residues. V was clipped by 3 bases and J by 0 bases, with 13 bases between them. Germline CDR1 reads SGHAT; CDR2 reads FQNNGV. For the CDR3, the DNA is TGTGCCAGCAGCTTTTACAGATCTACTAGCACAGATACGCAGTATTTT. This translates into CASSFYRSTSTDTQYF. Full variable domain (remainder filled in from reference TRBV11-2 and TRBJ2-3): EAGVAQSPRYKIIEKRQSVAFWCNPISGHATLYWYQQILGQGPKLLIQFQNNGVVDDSQLPKDRFSAERLKGVDSTLKIQPAKLEDSAVYLCASSFYRSTSTDTQYFGPGTRLTVL.

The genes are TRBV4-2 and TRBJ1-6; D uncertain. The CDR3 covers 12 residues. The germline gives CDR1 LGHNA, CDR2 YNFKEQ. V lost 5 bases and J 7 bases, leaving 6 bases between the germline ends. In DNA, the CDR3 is TGTGCCAGCAGCTTGGAAAATTCACCCCTCCACTTT. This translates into CASSLENSPLHF.

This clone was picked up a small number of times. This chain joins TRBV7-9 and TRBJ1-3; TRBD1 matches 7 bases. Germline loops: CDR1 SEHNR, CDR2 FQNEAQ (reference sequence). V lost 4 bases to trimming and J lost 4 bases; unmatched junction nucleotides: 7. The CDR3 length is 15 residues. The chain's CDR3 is CASSSRGGAGNTIYF. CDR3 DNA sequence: TGTGCCAGCAGCTCCCGAGGGGGCGCGGGAAACACCATATATTTT.

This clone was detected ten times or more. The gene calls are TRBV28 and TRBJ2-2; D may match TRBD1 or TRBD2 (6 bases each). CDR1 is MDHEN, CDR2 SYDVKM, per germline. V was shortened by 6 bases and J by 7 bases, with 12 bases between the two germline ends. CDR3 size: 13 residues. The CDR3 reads CASRWTAGGELFF. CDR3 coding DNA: TGTGCCAGCAGGTGGACAGCGGGCGGGGAGCTGTTTTTT. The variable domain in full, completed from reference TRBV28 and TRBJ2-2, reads DVKVTQSSRYLVKRTGEKVFLECVQDMDHENMFWYRQDPGLGLRLIYFSYDVKMKEKGDIPEGYSVSREKKERFSLILESASTNQTSMYLCASRWTAGGELFFGEGSRLTVL.

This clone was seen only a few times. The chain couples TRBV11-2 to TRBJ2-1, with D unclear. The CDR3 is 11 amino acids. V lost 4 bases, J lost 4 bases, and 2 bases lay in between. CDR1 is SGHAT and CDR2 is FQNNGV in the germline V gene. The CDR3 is CASSWYNEQFF. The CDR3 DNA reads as TGTGCCAGCAGCTGGTACAATGAGCAGTTCTTC.

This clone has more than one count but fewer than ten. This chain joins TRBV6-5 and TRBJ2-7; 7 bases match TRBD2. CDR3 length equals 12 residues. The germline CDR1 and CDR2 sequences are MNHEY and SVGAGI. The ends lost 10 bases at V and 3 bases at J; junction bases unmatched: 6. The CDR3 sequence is CATEPGGYEQYF. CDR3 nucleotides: TGTGCCACTGAGCCGGGGGGCTACGAGCAGTACTTC.

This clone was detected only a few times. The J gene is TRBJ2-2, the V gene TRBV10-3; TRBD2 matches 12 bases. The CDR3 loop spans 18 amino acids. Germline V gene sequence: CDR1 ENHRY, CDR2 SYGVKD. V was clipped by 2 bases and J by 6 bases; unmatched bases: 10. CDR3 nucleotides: TGTGCCATCAGTGAGAGGACACCTAGCGGGAGGGTATCCGGGGAGCTGTTTTTT. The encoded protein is CAISERTPSGRVSGELFF.

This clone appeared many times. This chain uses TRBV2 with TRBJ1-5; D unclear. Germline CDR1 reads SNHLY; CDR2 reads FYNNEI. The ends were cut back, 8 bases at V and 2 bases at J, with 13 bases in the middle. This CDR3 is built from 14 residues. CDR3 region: CASEGSQGNQPQHF. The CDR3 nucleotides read TGTGCCAGCGAGGGCAGTCAGGGCAATCAGCCCCAGCATTTT.

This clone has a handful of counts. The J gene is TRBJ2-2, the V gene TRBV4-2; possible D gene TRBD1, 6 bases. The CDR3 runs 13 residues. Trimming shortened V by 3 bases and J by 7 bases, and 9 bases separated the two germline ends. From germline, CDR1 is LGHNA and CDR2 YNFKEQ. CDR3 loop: CASSHQGYGELFF. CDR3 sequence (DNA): TGTGCCAGCAGCCATCAGGGGTACGGGGAGCTGTTTTTT.

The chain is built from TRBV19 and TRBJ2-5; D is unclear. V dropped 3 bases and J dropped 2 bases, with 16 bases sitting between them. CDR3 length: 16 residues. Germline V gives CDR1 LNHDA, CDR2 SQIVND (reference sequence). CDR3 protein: CASSILCPEEQETQYF. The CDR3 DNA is TGTGCCAGTAGTATCCTCTGTCCAGAAGAACAAGAGACCCAGTACTTC.